These 15 T cell receptor beta chains originate from one sample sequenced in a study of regulatory T cells in long-lasting Graves disease. The time point denotes: persistent/refractory GD, antithyroid drugs over 5 years with positive TRAb. Following extraction of RNA from PBMCs, that RNA was used to make the TCR library. Researchers made TCR beta libraries by using iRepertoire HTBI primers and running Arm-PCR on CDR3 regions. TCRdb reanalysed the multiplex PCR reads using MiXCR and keeps one entry per CDR3 protein. Of 400,000 to 500,000 distinct CDR3 sequences in the sample, 20% to 25% were seen once. This sample comprised peripheral blood mononuclear cells (PBMCs), obtained when the disease was refractory, from a patient treated with antithyroid drugs. Receptor source: a female donor with Graves disease.

This clonotype has ten or more counts. The CDR3 DNA reads TGTGCCAGCAGTGAAGTTGGGGCTGACACTGAAGCTTTCTTT. It is translated as CASSEVGADTEAFF. The chain has TRBV6-1 and TRBJ1-1, with a possible D match to TRBD1 (5 bases). The CDR3 spans 14 residues. The V gene lost 1 base and the J gene lost 3 bases, with 9 bases spanning the gap. Germline CDR1 and CDR2: MNHNS and SASEGT.

The V gene is TRBV7-9, the J gene TRBJ2-5, with 12 nucleotides matching TRBD2. The CDR3 contains 18 residues. Germline trimming cut 5 bases from V and 0 bases from J; bases unmatched to any gene: 10. Per the germline V gene, CDR1 is SEHNR and CDR2 is FQNEAQ (reference sequence). CDR3 nucleotides: TGTGCCAGCAGCAGCCGACTAGCGGGGGATCCGTACCAAGAGACCCAGTACTTC. Encoded protein: CASSSRLAGDPYQETQYF.

A remark on this clonotype: A read error may produce the germline difference seen at one junction end. The V call is TRBV12-3 or TRBV12-4, the J call TRBJ1-6; TRBD1 matches at 8 bases. This CDR3 region has 15 residues. Here the CDR3 reads CAGSFQDRDNSPLHF. DNA of the CDR3: TGTGCCGGCAGTTTTCAGGACAGGGATAATTCACCCCTCCACTTT.

V gene TRBV5-1 combines with J gene TRBJ2-7, with D unresolved. This CDR3 region has 13 residues. Germline V gives CDR1 SGHRS, CDR2 YFSETQ. The V end was cut by 0 bases, the J end by 3 bases, with 7 bases between. DNA of the CDR3: TGCGCCAGCAGCTTGGCGGCAGGCTACGAGCAGTACTTC. Its translation is CASSLAAGYEQYF.

This clonotype was counted ten times or more. The chain carries TRBV29-1 and TRBJ2-5, with 13 bases aligning to TRBD2. This CDR3 is 16 amino acids long. Trimming removed 4 bases from V and 4 bases from J; junction bases left unmatched: 9. CDR1 and CDR2 from the germline V gene are SQVTM and ANQGSEA. The CDR3 DNA sequence: TGCAGCGTTGTTAATGGACTAGCGGGAGACCGAGAGACCCAGTACTTC. It yields the protein CSVVNGLAGDRETQYF.

The sample holds a few counts of this clonotype. The chain employs TRBV27 and TRBJ2-1; possible D gene TRBD2, 7 bases. Per germline, CDR1 MNHEY and CDR2 SMNVEV (reference sequence). The CDR3 spans 14 residues. V was shortened by 7 bases and J by 1 base, with 11 bases between the two germline ends. The CDR3 region has the DNA TGTGCCAGCACCAGGGGAGGGTCCTACAATGAGCAGTTCTTC. Protein sequence: CASTRGGSYNEQFF.

Notes on this clonotype: Being one base from a much bigger clone, this may be a read error. The chain has TRBV5-5 and TRBJ2-7; D gene ambiguous. Germline values: CDR1 SGHKS, CDR2 YYEKEE (reference sequence). The CDR3 totals 12 residues. The CDR3 DNA follows: TGTGCCAGCAGCTCACATAAGCACGAGCTGTACTTC. It encodes CASSSHKHELYF.

The chain carries TRBV19 and TRBJ1-6, with 12 bases identical to TRBD1. Germline trimming cut 6 bases from V and 9 bases from J; bases unmatched to any gene: 9. The length of the CDR3 is 16 residues. Germline V gene lookup returns CDR1 LNHDA and CDR2 SQIVND (reference sequence). CDR3 amino acids: CASRTGTGGIGSPLHF. As DNA, the CDR3 is TGTGCCAGTAGGACCGGGACAGGGGGCATAGGTTCACCCCTCCACTTT.

This clonotype was found once. Likely a read error: the CDR3 ends without its conserved phenylalanine or tryptophan. This chain joins TRBV12-3 or TRBV12-4 and TRBJ1-1; 7 bases agree with TRBD1. V lost 6 bases and J lost 4; bases outside the gene matches: 8. This CDR3 is 14 amino acids long. DNA for the CDR3: TGTGCCAGCAGCCCAGGGGGAGGGGGCACTGAAGCTTTCTCT. Translated, it gives CASSPGGGGTEAFS.

This clonotype was counted many times. V usage is TRBV28 and J usage is TRBJ2-2; 9 positions agree with TRBD2. Germline CDR1 reads MDHEN; CDR2 reads SYDVKM. Germline trimming cut 6 bases from V and 2 bases from J; bases unmatched to any gene: 4. The CDR3 runs to 15 residues. The CDR3 region has the DNA TGTGCCAGCAGGCCGACTAGCGGTAACACCGGGGAGCTGTTTTTT. Translation gives CASRPTSGNTGELFF.

The rearrangement uses TRBV7-9 and TRBJ2-5; 9 positions agree with TRBD1. The J segment lost 5 bases and the V segment lost 5 bases, leaving 15 bases of the junction unmatched. The CDR3 is 17 residues long. CDR1 is SEHNR and CDR2 is FQNEAQ in the germline V gene (reference sequence). CDR3: CASSPSHGTGLEETQYF. As DNA, the CDR3 is TGTGCCAGCAGCCCTTCTCACGGGACAGGGCTGGAGGAGACCCAGTACTTC.

In its sample, this clonotype was seen many times. This chain joins TRBV28 and TRBJ1-2; D may be TRBD1 (5 bases). Germline CDR1 and CDR2: MDHEN and SYDVKM. V was cut by 2 bases and J by 6 bases, with 13 bases left in between. This CDR3 spans 14 amino acids. CDR3 DNA: TGTGCCAGCAGTTTAGTAGGGGCCTTCAATGGCTACACCTTC. It translates to CASSLVGAFNGYTF.

The sample holds a few counts of this clonotype. The junction and the germline gene differ at one end; a read error may be behind it. V usage is TRBV7-7 and J usage is TRBJ2-2, with D unresolved. CDR3 length equals 16 residues. Per the germline V gene, CDR1 is SSHAT and CDR2 is FNYEAQ (reference sequence). The CDR3 bases are TGTGCTAGCAGCCAAGGCCAGAGCGCGAACACCGGGGAGCTGTTTTTT. Residues: CASSQGQSANTGELFF.

At least ten counts were recorded for this clonotype. The rearrangement uses TRBV7-9 and TRBJ2-5, with a possible D match to TRBD1 (5 bases). There are 16 residues in the CDR3. With 3 bases removed from V and 4 bases from J, the gap between germline ends came to 18 bases. The germline V gene encodes CDR1 SEHNR and CDR2 FQNEAQ (reference sequence). CDR3 bases: TGTGCCAGCAGCTTGGCCGTTCAGGGTGTTGGAGAGACCCAGTACTTC. This gives the protein CASSLAVQGVGETQYF.

This clonotype was seen a few times. The V gene is TRBV7-8, the J gene TRBJ2-7, with TRBD1 identical over 9 bases. From germline, CDR1 is SGHVS and CDR2 FQNEAQ. Germline trimming cut 5 bases from V and 1 base from J; bases unmatched to any gene: 6. The CDR3 runs 15 residues. The CDR3 reads CASSMGQGLSYEQYF. The CDR3 DNA reads TGTGCCAGCAGCATGGGACAGGGACTGTCCTACGAGCAGTACTTC.